This is a list of T cell receptor beta chains from one sample in a study of tumour-infiltrating T cells in Burkitt lymphoma. The table came from immunoSEQ multiplex PCR; TCRdb's copy has only in-frame clones and leaves some out. The sample shows about 50,000 clones, around 31% of them seen only once. Source material: tumor tissue. The receptor source for this set is a human donor with Burkitt lymphoma. Each CDR3 is given with its conserved first and last residue.

v_call	j_call	cdr3_aa
TRBV5-1	TRBJ2-3	CASSLKGSADTQYF
TRBV5-4	TRBJ1-2	CASSLPGRVYGYTF
TRBV6-1	TRBJ2-7	CASRYDLGYEQYF
TRBV29-1	TRBJ2-1	CSVVAQQGYNEQFF
TRBV6-4	TRBJ2-3	CARPDTQYF
TRBV6-5	TRBJ1-2	CASTLTGFGYTF
TRBV7-2	TRBJ1-3	CASSPGQGLGNTIYF
TRBV5-6	TRBJ2-2	CASNPGGNTGELFF
TRBV5-4	TRBJ2-5	CASSLPAGQGEETQYF
TRBV29-1	TRBJ2-7	CSVESGQGYEQYF
TRBV5-1	TRBJ2-3	CASSLGVSGTDTQYF
TRBV5-4	TRBJ2-3	CASSFSGVYSTDTQYF
TRBV18	TRBJ1-1	CASSPGYSGGEAFF
TRBV18	TRBJ1-2	CASSPGQGGYTF